The 32 T cell receptor beta chains below come from one sample, sequenced in a study of blood T cell repertoires in COVID-19. Libraries were prepared by immunoSEQ multiplex PCR; TCRdb keeps only in-frame clonotypes and omits some of them. Among about 240,000 clones, about 79% were seen once, and the ten largest hold roughly a tenth. Sequenced sample: peripheral blood. The receptors were gathered from a woman older than 75 with acute or convalescent COVID-19.

The V gene is TRBV19, the J gene TRBJ2-1; TRBD2 agrees at 7 bases. Germline V lookup: CDR1 LNHDA, CDR2 SQIVND (reference sequence). The CDR3 consists of 15 residues. Trimming cost V 7 bases and J 2 bases; bases outside gene matches: 8. This CDR3 reads CASKYSSGAYNEQFF. The DNA of the CDR3 is TGTGCCAGTAAGTACTCTAGCGGCGCCTACAATGAGCAGTTCTTC.

This sequence joins TRBV24-1 and TRBJ2-3, with D possibly matching TRBD1 (6 bases). The germline V gene has CDR1 KGHDR and CDR2 SFDVKD. The CDR3 extends over 15 amino acids. Trimming cost V 4 bases and J 0 bases, with 10 bases left between them. CDR3 sequence: CATSDTGFSTDTQYF. CDR3 sequence (DNA): TGTGCCACCAGTGACACAGGGTTTAGCACAGATACGCAGTATTTT.

This clone was detected once. The chain links TRBV19 to TRBJ2-2, with 12 bases aligning to TRBD2. Trimming removed 6 bases from V and 3 bases from J; junction bases left unmatched: 8. The V gene's germline CDR1 is LNHDA and CDR2 SQIVND (reference sequence). This CDR3 comprises 17 residues. CDR3 region: CASRSLAGGADTGELFF. CDR3 DNA: TGTGCCAGTAGATCCCTAGCGGGGGGGGCGGACACCGGGGAGCTGTTTTTT.

This clone was recorded a few times. The chain couples TRBV7-9 to TRBJ2-2, with 7 bases aligning to TRBD2. The junction had 3 bases not matched to a gene; V was cut back by 1 base and J by 7 bases. Per the germline V gene, CDR1 is SEHNR and CDR2 is FQNEAQ (reference sequence). The CDR3 extends over 14 amino acids. In DNA form, the CDR3 reads TGTGCCAGCAGCTTAGGGGGACTACACGGGGAGCTGTTTTTT. Translated: CASSLGGLHGELFF.

This chain links TRBV29-1 with TRBJ1-5; TRBD1 might be the D (6 bases). CDR3 length: 13 amino acids. V was pared by 4 bases and J by 3 bases, with 10 bases between. Looked up from germline, CDR1 is SQVTM and CDR2 is ANQGSEA. The CDR3 region has the DNA TGCAGCGTTGCGGGACAAAACAATCAGCCCCAGCATTTT. Residues: CSVAGQNNQPQHF.

This clone was picked up one time. This sequence joins TRBV19 and TRBJ2-5; 7 bases agree with TRBD2. V lost 0 bases and J lost 5; bases outside the gene matches: 3. This CDR3 is built from 14 residues. Germline V CDR1 and CDR2: LNHDA, SQIVND (reference sequence). Written as DNA, the CDR3 is TGTGCCAGTAGTATAGATCGGGGGGTCGAGACCCAGTACTTC. Its protein product is CASSIDRGVETQYF.

The gene calls are TRBV11-2 and TRBJ2-7; possibly TRBD1 for D (6 bases). V was trimmed by 7 bases and J by 8 bases, leaving 24 bases between them. This CDR3 is built from 15 residues. CDR1 and CDR2 from the germline V gene are SGHAT and FQNNGV. The CDR3 bases are TGTGCCAGCACCACGACCGGGACACTCAAAGGGAAGCAGTACTTC. This encodes CASTTTGTLKGKQYF.

The chain links TRBV24-1 to TRBJ1-1, with 9 positions matching TRBD1. The V and J ends lost 3 bases and 4 bases, in that order; junction bases with no gene match: 5. The V gene's germline CDR1 is KGHDR and CDR2 SFDVKD. CDR3 length: 15 amino acids. The CDR3 sequence: CATSDPDRGITEAFF. The CDR3 nucleotides read TGTGCCACCAGTGATCCGGACAGGGGTATCACTGAAGCTTTCTTT.

J is TRBJ1-2 and V is TRBV4-1, with a possible D match to TRBD1 (6 bases). Trimming left V 0 bases short and J 8 bases short, with 13 bases between. The CDR3 has 14 amino acids. CDR1 is MGHRA, CDR2 YSYEKL, per germline. In DNA form, the CDR3 reads TGCGCCAGCAGCCAAGAGGGACAAATGCGGGGCTACACCTTC. Amino acid sequence: CASSQEGQMRGYTF.

The gene calls are TRBV6-5 and TRBJ1-2, with unresolved D. The CDR3 totals 11 residues. Trimming took off 10 bases at V and 7 bases at J, with 13 bases between the two ends. Germline V lookup: CDR1 MNHEY, CDR2 SVGAGI. The CDR3 DNA follows: TGTGCCACCCCTCTCGAGGGTGGCTACACCTTC. It translates to CATPLEGGYTF.

This sequence joins TRBV29-1 and TRBJ1-1; maybe TRBD1 (5 bases). V was shortened by 5 bases and J by 1 base, with 5 bases between the two germline ends. The CDR3 contains 11 residues. Germline CDR1 and CDR2: SQVTM and ANQGSEA. The CDR3: CSVRGNTEAFF. In nucleotides, the CDR3 is TGCAGCGTTAGGGGGAACACTGAAGCTTTCTTT.

The chain joins TRBV2 to TRBJ1-2; 9 nucleotides agree with TRBD1. Trimming cost V 5 bases and J 8 bases; bases outside gene matches: 12. Germline V gene data show CDR1 as SNHLY and CDR2 as FYNNEI. This CDR3 region has 15 residues. CDR3 protein: CASSTGTGFSGGYTF. DNA of the CDR3: TGTGCCAGCAGTACCGGGACAGGGTTTTCAGGAGGCTACACCTTC.

CDR3 sequence reads: CATSRAGPEQFF. In DNA, the CDR3 is TGTGCCACCAGCAGAGCAGGGCCTGAGCAGTTCTTC. The chain recombines TRBV15 with TRBJ2-1; perhaps TRBD1 as D (5 bases). V was pared by 1 base and J by 9 bases, with 7 bases between. The CDR3 has 12 amino acids. Germline CDR1 LNHNV, CDR2 YYDKDF (reference sequence).

This sequence joins TRBV3-1 (or the pseudogene TRBV3-2) and TRBJ1-6; 8 nucleotides align to TRBD1. The CDR3 contains 15 residues. V shed 4 bases, J shed 9 bases, and the junction held 8 bases outside the gene matches. The V gene's germline CDR1 is LGHDT and CDR2 YNNKEL (reference sequence). The CDR3, as DNA: TGTGCCAGCAGCCGACGGCAGGGGGCGGCTTCACCCCTCCACTTT. Translating it yields CASSRRQGAASPLHF.

This clone showed up just a few times. The V gene is TRBV2, the J gene TRBJ2-7; 10 bases are shared with TRBD1. Looked up from germline, CDR1 is SNHLY and CDR2 is FYNNEI. J lost 6 bases, V lost 4 bases, and 3 bases had no gene match. The CDR3 sequence is 13 residues long. The CDR3 reads CASSGGTGAEQYF. For the CDR3, the DNA is TGTGCCAGCAGTGGGGGGACAGGGGCCGAGCAGTACTTC. The full variable domain, its missing parts supplied by reference TRBV2 and TRBJ2-7, is EPEVTQTPSHQVTQMGQEVILRCVPISNHLYFYWYRQILGQKVEFLVSFYNNEISEKSEIFDDQFSVERPDGSNFTLKIRSTKLEDSAMYFCASSGGTGAEQYFGPGTRLTVT.

The chain recombines TRBV11-2 with TRBJ1-3, with 7 bases matching TRBD1. The CDR3 runs to 14 residues. Germline V lookup: CDR1 SGHAT, CDR2 FQNNGV. Trimming removed 5 bases from V and 4 bases from J; junction bases left unmatched: 5. The chain's CDR3 is CASSVTGEGNTIYF. For the CDR3, the DNA is TGTGCCAGCAGCGTTACAGGGGAGGGAAACACCATATATTTT.

The J gene is TRBJ1-2, the V gene TRBV5-1; D may be TRBD1 (5 bases). CDR1 and CDR2 (germline): SGHRS, YFSETQ. There are 15 residues in the CDR3. V was cut by 4 bases and J by 0 bases, with 13 bases left in between. The CDR3 region has the DNA TGCGCCAGCAGCATGACAGCGAATGCTAACTATGGCTACACCTTC. Its translation is CASSMTANANYGYTF.

A single count supports this clone. This chain joins TRBV6-5 and TRBJ2-7, with D maybe TRBD2 (5 bases). V lost 6 bases to trimming and J lost 4 bases, with 13 bases between them. The germline gives CDR1 MNHEY, CDR2 SVGAGI. The CDR3 contains 13 residues. The chain's CDR3 is CASSRRVGYEQYF. The CDR3 nucleotides read TGTGCCAGCAGCCGGCGGGTGGGGTACGAGCAGTACTTC.

This chain joins TRBV5-1 and TRBJ2-1, with TRBD1 matching over 7 bases. There are 14 residues in the CDR3. V lost 5 bases and J lost 6; bases outside the gene matches: 8. Germline CDR1 is SGHRS and CDR2 is YFSETQ. The CDR3 is CASSSGTVFNEQFF. The CDR3, as DNA: TGCGCCAGCAGTTCCGGGACAGTGTTCAATGAGCAGTTCTTC.

The genes are TRBV6-5 and TRBJ1-2, with 7 nucleotides matching TRBD1. With V trimmed by 8 bases and J by 3 bases, 3 bases remained unmatched. Germline V gene lookup returns CDR1 MNHEY and CDR2 SVGAGI. CDR3 length: 12 amino acids. CDR3 sequence reads: CASHRGYYGYTF. CDR3 bases: TGTGCCAGCCACAGGGGTTACTATGGCTACACCTTC.

This clone was detected a few times. The chain links TRBV2 to TRBJ2-7; 9 bases line up with TRBD1. This CDR3 has 12 amino acids. In germline, CDR1 is SNHLY, CDR2 FYNNEI. With 7 bases clipped from V and 13 bases from J, the junction kept 11 bases outside the gene matches. CDR3 residues: CASTLEGQGIYF. Written as DNA, the CDR3 is TGTGCCAGCACCCTTGAAGGACAGGGGATCTACTTC. Full variable domain (remainder filled in from reference TRBV2 and TRBJ2-7): EPEVTQTPSHQVTQMGQEVILRCVPISNHLYFYWYRQILGQKVEFLVSFYNNEISEKSEIFDDQFSVERPDGSNFTLKIRSTKLEDSAMYFCASTLEGQGIYFGPGTRLTVT.

V and J are TRBV24-1 and TRBJ2-1; TRBD2 matches at 8 bases. The CDR3 loop spans 16 amino acids. The V gene end was trimmed by 1 base and the J gene end by 1 base; junction bases not matched to a gene: 2. CDR1 is KGHDR, CDR2 SFDVKD, per germline. CDR3 nucleotides: TGTGCCACCAGTGATTTTCGGGAGGGATCCTACAATGAGCAGTTCTTC. This sequence encodes CATSDFREGSYNEQFF.

The chain recombines TRBV6-6 with TRBJ2-2, with D possibly TRBD1 on 5 matching bases. Per the germline V gene, CDR1 is MNHNY and CDR2 is SVGAGI (reference sequence). The V end lost 4 bases, the J end lost 4 bases, and 10 bases lay between the germline ends. The CDR3 length is 14 residues. The DNA for the CDR3 is TGTGCCAGCAGTTTATCCAGGGTCACCGGGGAGCTGTTTTTT. Protein sequence: CASSLSRVTGELFF.

This clone was counted a few times. This chain joins TRBV18 and TRBJ1-2; tentative D call: TRBD1 (6 bases). Germline lookup yields CDR1 KGHSH and CDR2 LQKENI. Trimming left V 5 bases short and J 4 bases short, with 17 bases between. The CDR3 has 15 residues. Here the CDR3 reads CASSSRQDDSYGYTF. As DNA, the CDR3 is TGTGCCAGCTCATCCAGACAGGACGACTCCTATGGCTACACCTTC.

The genes are TRBV7-2 and TRBJ2-3; a possible D gene is TRBD1 (5 bases). Germline assignment: CDR1 SGHTA and CDR2 FQGNSA. V was shortened by 3 bases and J by 2 bases, with 15 bases between the two germline ends. This CDR3 spans 16 amino acids. The CDR3 loop is CASSFGGHVNTDTQYF. CDR3 sequence (DNA): TGTGCCAGCAGCTTTGGCGGACATGTGAACACAGATACGCAGTATTTT.

In DNA form, the CDR3 reads TGTGCCAGCAGTGTTCAGGGCGGTAGCTATGGCTACACCTTC. Translating gives CASSVQGGSYGYTF. The chain couples TRBV28 to TRBJ1-2, with TRBD1 as a possible D gene (5 bases). The V gene lost 5 bases and the J gene lost 4 bases, with 14 bases spanning the gap. The CDR3 extends over 14 amino acids. Germline values: CDR1 MDHEN, CDR2 SYDVKM.

This chain connects TRBV29-1 to TRBJ1-5; D unclear. The CDR3 sequence is 15 residues long. V lost 0 bases to trimming and J lost 7 bases, with 16 bases between them. The germline gives CDR1 SQVTM, CDR2 ANQGSEA. Written as DNA, the CDR3 is TGCAGCGTTGAAGATGGAGGAGGAGGTGGCCAGCCCCAGCATTTT. It translates to CSVEDGGGGGQPQHF.

This clone was found a few times. CDR3 protein: CASSVGYWVTTQETQYF. CDR3 sequence (DNA): TGTGCCAGCAGCGTAGGGTATTGGGTAACTACCCAAGAGACCCAGTACTTC. The genes are TRBV9 and TRBJ2-5; D is ambiguous. This CDR3 region has 17 residues. The V and J ends lost 0 bases and 1 base respectively, with 16 bases between them. Germline-derived CDR1 and CDR2 are SGDLS and YYNGEE.

CDR3 amino acids: CASSSPAGVGEQYF. Here the CDR3 DNA reads TGTGCCAGCAGCAGCCCGGCAGGGGTCGGCGAGCAGTACTTC. The rearrangement uses TRBV5-6 and TRBJ2-7; D is possibly TRBD1 (6 bases). This CDR3 is 14 amino acids long. V gave up 4 bases and J gave up 6 bases, with 17 bases separating them. CDR1 SGHDT and CDR2 YYEEEE come from the germline V gene.

The chain uses TRBV19 and TRBJ1-6; 8 nucleotides agree with TRBD1. The J segment lost 5 bases and the V segment lost 6 bases, leaving 3 bases of the junction unmatched. This CDR3 has 14 residues. Germline CDR1 LNHDA, CDR2 SQIVND (reference sequence). CDR3 sequence (DNA): TGTGCCAGTAGCCCGGACAGGGATAATTCACCCCTCCACTTT. Translating gives CASSPDRDNSPLHF. The complete variable domain, with remaining parts taken from reference TRBV19 and TRBJ1-6, reads DGGITQSPKYLFRKEGQNVTLSCEQNLNHDAMYWYRQDPGQGLRLIYYSQIVNDFQKGDIAEGYSVSREKKESFPLTVTSAQKNPTAFYLCASSPDRDNSPLHFGNGTRLTVT.

The chain has TRBV7-3 and TRBJ1-6, with 9 positions matching TRBD1. This CDR3 is 15 amino acids long. Losses at the gene ends were 5 bases for V and 9 bases for J; bases not matched to a gene: 8. Germline V gene lookup returns CDR1 SGHTA and CDR2 FQGTGA. The CDR3 DNA is TGTGCCAGCAGCCCCACGGGACAGGGCACTTCACCCCTCCACTTT. Protein: CASSPTGQGTSPLHF.

The chain carries TRBV5-1 and TRBJ1-4; D unresolved. V lost 2 bases and J lost 10, with 15 bases in between. The CDR3 totals 14 residues. Germline loops: CDR1 SGHRS, CDR2 YFSETQ. CDR3 region: CASSLQIPTVKLFF. DNA of the CDR3: TGCGCCAGCAGCTTACAGATCCCGACCGTAAAACTGTTTTTT.